Listed below are T cell receptor beta chains from one sample, sequenced in a study of blood T cell repertoires in COVID-19. Sequencing was performed with immunoSEQ multiplex PCR; in TCRdb, only in-frame clones are kept and a portion is missing. The sample shows about 350,000 clones, about 92% of them seen only once. The sample comprised peripheral blood. The receptors come from a woman aged 60-75 years with COVID-19, enrolled during active disease. CDR3s include the opening cysteine and the closing phenylalanine or tryptophan. Each record gives: J gene, clone size, D gene, V gene, CDR3 DNA, CDR3 protein. D genes are given only for firm matches. Clone size is given for some rows only: seen once, a few or many times, or a class if the clone is expanded.

j_gene: TRBJ1-3; abundance: .; d_gene: TRBD1; v_gene: TRBV19; CDR3nt: TGTGCCGCGGTCTCCGGGACAGATATTCTGAGCTCTGGAAACACCATATATTTT; CDR3aa: CAAVSGTDILSSGNTIYF
j_gene: TRBJ2-3; abundance: .; d_gene: .; v_gene: TRBV24-1; CDR3nt: TGTGCCACCAGTGACAGGATGACAGGAACAGATACGCAGTATTTT; CDR3aa: CATSDRMTGTDTQYF
j_gene: TRBJ1-6; abundance: .; d_gene: .; v_gene: TRBV24-1; CDR3nt: TGTGCCACCAGTGATTTGCGTACGGGGGTGGCTTCACCCCTCCACTTT; CDR3aa: CATSDLRTGVASPLHF
j_gene: TRBJ2-7; abundance: .; d_gene: TRBD1; v_gene: TRBV10-3; CDR3nt: TGTGCCATCAGTGAGTCTGGACAGGGGGCCTCCGAGCAGTACTTC; CDR3aa: CAISESGQGASEQYF
j_gene: TRBJ1-4; abundance: .; d_gene: .; v_gene: TRBV4-2; CDR3nt: TGTGCCAGCAGCCGAACCGTGCGTCATAATGAAAAACTGTTTTTT; CDR3aa: CASSRTVRHNEKLFF
j_gene: TRBJ2-6; abundance: .; d_gene: .; v_gene: TRBV28; CDR3nt: TGTGCCAGCAGTTTAACGGGGGGCGCTGGGGCCAACGTCCTGACTTTC; CDR3aa: CASSLTGGAGANVLTF
j_gene: TRBJ2-1; abundance: few; d_gene: TRBD2; v_gene: TRBV6-5; CDR3nt: TGTGCCAGCAGTTACGTCGGGACTAGCGGGGGTGAGGAGCAGTTCTTC; CDR3aa: CASSYVGTSGGEEQFF
j_gene: TRBJ2-5; abundance: once; d_gene: TRBD2; v_gene: TRBV14; CDR3nt: TGTGCCAGCAGCCAAGCCCTAGCGGGGAGGGAGACCCAGTACTTC; CDR3aa: CASSQALAGRETQYF
j_gene: TRBJ2-4; abundance: few; d_gene: .; v_gene: TRBV7-9; CDR3nt: TGTGCCAGCAGCACGCCGGGAACAAACATTCAGTACTTC; CDR3aa: CASSTPGTNIQYF
j_gene: TRBJ1-2; abundance: .; d_gene: TRBD1; v_gene: TRBV3-1/TRBV3-2; CDR3nt: TGTGCCAGCAACGACAGGGGAGAACCTAACTATGGCTACACCTTC; CDR3aa: CASNDRGEPNYGYTF
j_gene: TRBJ2-7; abundance: .; d_gene: .; v_gene: TRBV27; CDR3nt: TGTGCCAGCAGTTTCAACGGGTACTACGAGCAGTACTTC; CDR3aa: CASSFNGYYEQYF
j_gene: TRBJ1-5; abundance: .; d_gene: TRBD1; v_gene: TRBV27; CDR3nt: TGTGCCAGCAGTCCACACAGGGGCGATCAGCCCCAGCATTTT; CDR3aa: CASSPHRGDQPQHF
j_gene: TRBJ1-6; abundance: .; d_gene: .; v_gene: TRBV7-8; CDR3nt: TGTGCCAGCAGCTTAAAGACTGGTTCAAGCTACTATAATTCACCCCTCCACTTT; CDR3aa: CASSLKTGSSYYNSPLHF
j_gene: TRBJ2-3; abundance: .; d_gene: TRBD1; v_gene: TRBV9; CDR3nt: TGTGCCAGCAGCGTAGAAATAGGACAGGGGTTTTTCGATACGCAGTATTTT; CDR3aa: CASSVEIGQGFFDTQYF
j_gene: TRBJ2-5; abundance: .; d_gene: .; v_gene: TRBV7-7; CDR3nt: TGTGCTAGCAGTAACACAGGGTTAGAGACCCAGTACTTC; CDR3aa: CASSNTGLETQYF
j_gene: TRBJ1-3; abundance: many; d_gene: .; v_gene: TRBV30; CDR3nt: TGTGCCTGGAGCGAACAGGGATATAACACCATATATTTT; CDR3aa: CAWSEQGYNTIYF
j_gene: TRBJ2-7; abundance: .; d_gene: .; v_gene: TRBV6-1; CDR3nt: TGTGCCAGCAGTGAAGAGGCCAGGGACTTTTACGAGCAGTACTTC; CDR3aa: CASSEEARDFYEQYF
j_gene: TRBJ1-1; abundance: .; d_gene: .; v_gene: TRBV18; CDR3nt: TGTGCCAGCTCACCTCTGACGGGTTTGAACACTGAAGCTTTCTTT; CDR3aa: CASSPLTGLNTEAFF
j_gene: TRBJ2-5; abundance: .; d_gene: TRBD2; v_gene: TRBV7-8; CDR3nt: TGTGCCAGCAGCGGGACTAGCACAGCGACCCAGTACTTC; CDR3aa: CASSGTSTATQYF
j_gene: TRBJ2-2; abundance: .; d_gene: TRBD1; v_gene: TRBV7-3; CDR3nt: TGTGCCAGCAGCTTCACCAGACAGGGCAAGACCGGGGAGCTGTTTTTT; CDR3aa: CASSFTRQGKTGELFF
j_gene: TRBJ1-1; abundance: .; d_gene: TRBD1; v_gene: TRBV27; CDR3nt: TGTGCCAGCAGCTTACCGGACAGGGTGTGGTCAACTTTCTTT; CDR3aa: CASSLPDRVWSTFF
j_gene: TRBJ2-2; abundance: .; d_gene: .; v_gene: TRBV27; CDR3nt: TGTGCCAGCAGCCAAGGACAGACGGAGGCCGGGGAGCTGTTTTTT; CDR3aa: CASSQGQTEAGELFF
j_gene: TRBJ2-2; abundance: .; d_gene: .; v_gene: TRBV9; CDR3nt: TGTGCCAGCAGAGGCCAGGGACTTACGAACACCGGGGAGCTGTTTTTT; CDR3aa: CASRGQGLTNTGELFF
j_gene: TRBJ1-2; abundance: .; d_gene: TRBD1; v_gene: TRBV3-1/TRBV3-2; CDR3nt: TGTGCCAGCAGCCAAACAGGACAGGGGGCTGGAGGCTACACCTTC; CDR3aa: CASSQTGQGAGGYTF
j_gene: TRBJ2-7; abundance: few; d_gene: .; v_gene: TRBV3-1/TRBV3-2; CDR3nt: TGTGCCAGCAGCCAAGGAGGGGGGGCCTCCTACGAGCAGTACTTC; CDR3aa: CASSQGGGASYEQYF
j_gene: TRBJ1-2; abundance: .; d_gene: .; v_gene: TRBV3-1/TRBV3-2; CDR3nt: TGTGCCAGCAGCCAAGTTACAGGGACCTATGGCTACACCTTC; CDR3aa: CASSQVTGTYGYTF
j_gene: TRBJ2-7; abundance: .; d_gene: TRBD1; v_gene: TRBV5-1; CDR3nt: TGCGCCAGCAGCTCTCCGACAGGGACAGTAGACGAGCAGTACTTC; CDR3aa: CASSSPTGTVDEQYF
j_gene: TRBJ1-4; abundance: .; d_gene: .; v_gene: TRBV14; CDR3nt: TGTGCCAGCAGCCAAGAATACAGAGCAACTAATGAAAAACTGTTTTTT; CDR3aa: CASSQEYRATNEKLFF
j_gene: TRBJ2-1; abundance: .; d_gene: .; v_gene: TRBV6-4; CDR3nt: TGTGCCAGCAGTCCTATGATTGTGCAGGGCTTCGACAATGAGCAGTTCTTC; CDR3aa: CASSPMIVQGFDNEQFF
j_gene: TRBJ2-5; abundance: .; d_gene: TRBD2; v_gene: TRBV7-6; CDR3nt: TGTGCCAGCAGCCAAAGCGGGACTGGGGAGACCCAGTACTTC; CDR3aa: CASSQSGTGETQYF
j_gene: TRBJ2-6; abundance: .; d_gene: .; v_gene: TRBV5-6; CDR3nt: TGTGCCAGCAGCTTGTTGGGGGCCCCCTCTGGGGCCAACGTCCTGACTTTC; CDR3aa: CASSLLGAPSGANVLTF
j_gene: TRBJ2-1; abundance: few; d_gene: .; v_gene: TRBV5-1; CDR3nt: TGCGCCAGCAGCTTGGACCCTGCGAGCAATGAGCAGTTCTTC; CDR3aa: CASSLDPASNEQFF
j_gene: TRBJ2-3; abundance: .; d_gene: .; v_gene: TRBV4-1; CDR3nt: TGCGCCAGCAGCCAAGACCCCGGGGGGCGGGGGAGCACAGATACGCAGTATTTT; CDR3aa: CASSQDPGGRGSTDTQYF
j_gene: TRBJ1-2; abundance: .; d_gene: .; v_gene: TRBV4-1; CDR3nt: TGCGCCAGCAGCCAAGGGGGCGAGACACTCTATGGCTACACCTTC; CDR3aa: CASSQGGETLYGYTF
j_gene: TRBJ2-5; abundance: .; d_gene: .; v_gene: TRBV5-6; CDR3nt: TGTGCCAGCAGCTTGGCCCCCGGGGTAGAGACCCAGTACTTC; CDR3aa: CASSLAPGVETQYF
j_gene: TRBJ1-4; abundance: .; d_gene: TRBD1; v_gene: TRBV9; CDR3nt: TGTGCCAGCAGCGTAGGGAGGACAGGGTCGGAAAAACTGTTTTTT; CDR3aa: CASSVGRTGSEKLFF
j_gene: TRBJ1-4; abundance: .; d_gene: TRBD1; v_gene: TRBV6-6; CDR3nt: TGTGCCAGCAGTTTCACAGGGGTGGATGAAAAACTGTTTTTT; CDR3aa: CASSFTGVDEKLFF
j_gene: TRBJ1-2; abundance: .; d_gene: .; v_gene: TRBV3-1/TRBV3-2; CDR3nt: TGTGCCAGCAGCTTGATGACAGGAGACTATGGCTACACCTTC; CDR3aa: CASSLMTGDYGYTF
j_gene: TRBJ1-5; abundance: .; d_gene: TRBD1; v_gene: TRBV6-5; CDR3nt: TGTGCCAGCATCGGACAGGGAAACAATCAGCCCCAGCATTTT; CDR3aa: CASIGQGNNQPQHF
j_gene: TRBJ2-3; abundance: .; d_gene: TRBD2; v_gene: TRBV6-5; CDR3nt: TGTGCCAGCTGCCGGAGGCGGGGGGGCACAGATACGCAGTATTTT; CDR3aa: CASCRRRGGTDTQYF